The 21 T cell receptor beta chains reported below all come from one sample, sequenced in a study of shared clonotypes between healthy human individuals. Sequencing was performed with immunoSEQ multiplex PCR; in TCRdb, only in-frame clones are kept and a portion is missing. This table has some 450,000 clones, roughly 80% appearing once. The material sequenced was PBMCs. All receptors come from a woman between 40 and 55 years old in good health. Some clones in this sample may be carry-over from other donors' samples.

The chain links TRBV7-8 to TRBJ2-7; 10 bases match TRBD2. CDR1 SGHVS and CDR2 FQNEAQ come from the germline V gene. Trimming removed 5 bases from V and 6 bases from J; junction bases left unmatched: 10. CDR3 size: 15 residues. CDR3 coding DNA: TGTGCCAGCAGCCCCCTAGCGGGAGCTGAACTCGAGCAGTACTTC. Translation: CASSPLAGAELEQYF.

A word on this clone: It may be a read error: a sequence one base away is much more abundant. V gene TRBV19 combines with J gene TRBJ2-7, with D perhaps being TRBD1 or TRBD2 (5 bases each). V lost 1 base to trimming and J lost 0 bases, with 10 bases between them. CDR1 is LNHDA, CDR2 SQIVND, per germline (reference sequence). The CDR3 runs to 15 residues. The CDR3 sequence: CASSIGPGSSYEQYF. The CDR3 DNA sequence: TGTGCCAGTAGTATAGGACCAGGGAGCTCCTACGAGCAGTACTTC.

The chain is built from TRBV6-5 and TRBJ2-7; D gene ambiguous. The V gene's germline CDR1 is MNHEY and CDR2 SVGAGI. With 7 bases removed from V and 1 base from J, the gap between germline ends came to 11 bases. This CDR3 is built from 13 residues. CDR3 loop: CASKVKGSYEQYF. The CDR3 bases are TGTGCCAGCAAGGTGAAAGGTTCCTACGAGCAGTACTTC.

Worth noting for this clone: A much larger clonotype is one base distant, so this may be a read error. The chain links TRBV30 to TRBJ1-1; maybe TRBD1 (5 bases). V gave up 5 bases and J gave up 4 bases, with 14 bases separating them. Germline V gene lookup returns CDR1 GTSNPN and CDR2 SVGIG (reference sequence). The CDR3 has 13 residues. The CDR3 DNA reads as TGTGCCTGGGGGGGTACAGGCCTCACTGAAGCTTTCTTT. Translating gives CAWGGTGLTEAFF. The complete variable domain, with remaining parts taken from reference TRBV30 and TRBJ1-1, reads SQTIHQWPATLVQPVGSPLSLECTVEGTSNPNLYWYRQAAGRGLQLLFYSVGIGQISSEVPQNLSASRPQDRQFILSSKKLLLSDSGFYLCAWGGTGLTEAFFGQGTRLTVV.

V and J are TRBV21-1 and TRBJ1-3. TRBV21-1 is recorded as a pseudogene. This CDR3 is 15 amino acids long. CDR3 DNA sequence: TGTGCCAGCAGCACGCCCCCGACTGATGGAAACACCATATATTTT. This gives the protein CASSTPPTDGNTIYF.

V gene TRBV9 combines with J gene TRBJ2-1; 15 bases align to TRBD2. The CDR3 spans 19 residues. The germline V gene has CDR1 SGDLS and CDR2 YYNGEE. The V and J ends lost 0 bases and 5 bases, in that order; junction bases with no gene match: 9. The DNA of the CDR3 is TGTGCCAGCAGCGTAGTGGGGACTAGCGGGAGGACTCCCGACAATGAGCAGTTCTTC. It codes for CASSVVGTSGRTPDNEQFF.

The chain uses TRBV28 and TRBJ1-5; TRBD1 matches at 8 bases. This CDR3 has 18 residues. Germline values: CDR1 MDHEN, CDR2 SYDVKM. The V and J ends lost 5 bases and 4 bases, in that order; junction bases with no gene match: 16. The CDR3 reads CASSPSRFRTGRNQPQHF. The CDR3 region has the DNA TGTGCCAGCAGTCCCTCCAGATTTAGGACAGGGAGGAATCAGCCCCAGCATTTT.

Worth noting for this clone: At one end, the junction sequence differs from germline, possibly due to a read error. The genes are TRBV18 and TRBJ2-7; the D gene is possibly TRBD1 (6 bases). Germline V gene lookup returns CDR1 KGHSH and CDR2 LQKENI. The CDR3 spans 16 residues. CDR3: CASPPPQGKSSYEQYF. The CDR3 nucleotides read TGTGCCAGCCCACCTCCCCAGGGGAAGAGCTCCTACGAGCAGTACTTC.

The chain carries TRBV6-4 and TRBJ1-2, with 12 bases fitting TRBD1. This CDR3 region has 16 residues. Trimming cost V 2 bases and J 7 bases; bases outside gene matches: 8. CDR1 is MRHNA, CDR2 SNTAGT, per germline. The CDR3 region has the DNA TGTGCCAGCAGTGACCTCCCGGGACAGGGGGCTGGTGGCTACACCTTC. Translating it yields CASSDLPGQGAGGYTF.

The chain combines TRBV6-1 with TRBJ1-2; perhaps TRBD1 as D (6 bases). Germline CDR1 reads MNHNS; CDR2 reads SASEGT. The CDR3 spans 13 residues. The germline V and J ends were trimmed by 4 bases and 3 bases, with 9 bases remaining between them. The CDR3 nucleotides are TGTGCCAGCAGTGTATCAGGGGACTATGGCTACACCTTC. The encoded protein is CASSVSGDYGYTF.

Concerning this clone itself: This likely reflects a read error, since a far larger clone is one base away. V usage is TRBV28 and J usage is TRBJ2-7; 8 bases agree with TRBD2. CDR1 is MDHEN and CDR2 is SYDVKM in the germline V gene. The CDR3 spans 12 residues. The CDR3 coding sequence is TGTGCCAGCGGTTTTGGGAGCGGGGGTTCTTACTTC. Amino acids: CASGFGSGGSYF.

The rearrangement joins TRBV10-1 to TRBJ2-2, with a tentative D call TRBD2 (6 bases). V shed 4 bases and J shed 0 bases, with 9 bases lying between them. CDR3 size: 15 residues. The germline gives CDR1 WNHNN, CDR2 SYGVQD (reference sequence). The CDR3 coding sequence is TGCGCCAGCAGTGGGGACTGGACGAACACCGGGGAGCTGTTTTTT. Its protein product is CASSGDWTNTGELFF.

This clone was detected a few times. The chain is built from TRBV18 and TRBJ1-3; D not certain. CDR1 and CDR2 (germline): KGHSH, LQKENI. This CDR3 is built from 17 residues. Trimming cost V 0 bases and J 2 bases, with 14 bases left between them. In DNA, the CDR3 is TGTGCCAGCTCACCACCTTCGGGTTCTGGCCCTGGAAACACCATATATTTT. This encodes CASSPPSGSGPGNTIYF.

CDR3 in amino acids: CASSPGLAGGRGETQYF. For the CDR3, the DNA is TGTGCCAGCAGTCCGGGACTAGCGGGAGGGCGGGGAGAGACCCAGTACTTC. The chain couples TRBV2 to TRBJ2-5, with TRBD2 matching over 16 bases. This CDR3 spans 17 amino acids. Germline V gives CDR1 SNHLY, CDR2 FYNNEI. The junction had 7 bases not matched to a gene; V was cut back by 5 bases and J by 4 bases.

The chain uses TRBV29-1 and TRBJ1-1; D unclear. V lost 4 bases and J 1 base, leaving 13 bases between the germline ends. Germline V lookup: CDR1 SQVTM, CDR2 ANQGSEA. This CDR3 has 14 amino acids. The CDR3 is CSVGGRLANTEAFF. In DNA, the CDR3 is TGCAGCGTTGGGGGTAGGTTGGCGAACACTGAAGCTTTCTTT.

The chain carries TRBV5-1 and TRBJ2-3; D could derive from TRBD1 or TRBD2 (6 bases each). The germline gives CDR1 SGHRS, CDR2 YFSETQ. The V and J ends lost 4 bases and 5 bases respectively, with 11 bases between them. The CDR3 loop spans 13 amino acids. The DNA of the CDR3 is TGCGCCAGCAGCGCGGAGGGGGGAGATACGCAGTATTTT. It yields the protein CASSAEGGDTQYF.

The genes are TRBV30 and TRBJ2-1; D ambiguous. This CDR3 is built from 15 residues. The V end lost 3 bases, the J end lost 0 bases, and 12 bases lay between the germline ends. CDR1 is GTSNPN and CDR2 is SVGIG in the germline V gene (reference sequence). CDR3 bases: TGTGCCTGGAGCGCCGACTCCCCCTCCTACAATGAGCAGTTCTTC. Its protein is CAWSADSPSYNEQFF.

This clone was found once. The V and J genes are TRBV29-1 and TRBJ2-7; TRBD2 matches at 11 bases. The ends lost 6 bases at V and 2 bases at J; junction bases unmatched: 3. The CDR3 sequence is 13 residues long. Germline-derived CDR1 and CDR2 are SQVTM and ANQGSEA. CDR3 nucleotides: TGCAGCGTACTAGCGGGAGCTACCTACGAGCAGTACTTC. This translates into CSVLAGATYEQYF.

The rearrangement links TRBV7-2 to TRBJ2-7; D not resolved. This CDR3 is 13 amino acids long. With 0 bases removed from V and 6 bases from J, the gap between germline ends came to 9 bases. Looked up from germline, CDR1 is SGHTA and CDR2 is FQGNSA. CDR3 loop: CASSLAWGAEQYF. CDR3 sequence (DNA): TGTGCCAGCAGCTTAGCGTGGGGTGCCGAGCAGTACTTC.

To note about this clone: A read error is the likely source, as a far larger clone sits one nucleotide away. The sample contains more than one DNA sequence encoding this CDR3. CDR3 amino acids: CASSLADSNEKLFF. CDR3 sequence (DNA): TGTGCCAGCAGTCTAGCGGACAGTAATGAAAAACTGTTTTTT. The chain links TRBV27 to TRBJ1-4, with D perhaps TRBD1 (6 bases). This CDR3 has 14 residues. Germline V lookup: CDR1 MNHEY, CDR2 SMNVEV (reference sequence). The V end was cut by 5 bases, the J end by 4 bases, with 11 bases between.

This chain links TRBV5-1 with TRBJ2-5; D gene unclear. The germline CDR1 and CDR2 sequences are SGHRS and YFSETQ. The CDR3 length is 14 residues. Trimming pared 0 bases from V and 3 bases from J, leaving 9 bases between. The DNA of the CDR3 is TGCGCCAGCAGCTTGGATCCTCACGAAGAGACCCAGTACTTC. This sequence encodes CASSLDPHEETQYF.